The source of this T cell receptor beta chain is a study of T cell repertoires in cytomegalovirus infection (dated by TCRdb to the late 2010s). Regarding the study in general: Donor HLA type was relevant to the analysis, as public TCR beta signatures indicated carriage of CMV infection together with the matching HLA type. Findings and caveats that apply to the study as a whole: The ex vivo response was dominated by HLA-C-restricted CMV-specific TCR beta clonotypes, and the single most frequent clonotype in two of eight donors was supplied by these HLA-C-restricted clonotypes. In both this cohort and an independent cohort of 352 donors, the cumulative frequency of public TCR beta family members distinguished carriers of CMV infection plus the relevant HLA type.

This clonotype was seen only a few times. The clone's antigen remains unknown. Per-nucleotide qualities are absent, and no much larger clonotype sits a single base away. The data were produced on an Illumina HiSeq 1500. TCRdb reprocessing: public reads trimmed at Q25 with fastp, clones called with MiXCR, in-frame beta chains kept. Merged by CDR3 protein, the rows form single entries marked with the most common genes and DNA. This sample holds around 490,000 distinct CDR3 sequences; around 27% were observed only once. The leading ten clones occupy roughly an eighth of the sample. The CDR3, from cysteine to phenylalanine, totals 15 residues. The retained sequence is limited to the CDR3, 45 bases, with the frame set at the first base. CDR1 and CDR2 are read off the germline V gene (reference sequence) as LNHNV and YYDKDF. V loses 1 base of germline sequence and J loses 1 base, and the interval between the two ends is 10 bases.

The sequence is built from TRBV15 and TRBJ2-5, and possibly TRBD2, on 6 matching bases. Material for sequencing was PBMCs. The TCR sequence derives from a human donor in good health (CMV status not recorded). Some clones in this sample may be carry-over from other donors' samples. CDR3 loop: CATSRVWDFQETQYF. The DNA is TGTGCCACCAGCAGAGTCTGGGACTTCCAAGAGACCCAGTACTTC.